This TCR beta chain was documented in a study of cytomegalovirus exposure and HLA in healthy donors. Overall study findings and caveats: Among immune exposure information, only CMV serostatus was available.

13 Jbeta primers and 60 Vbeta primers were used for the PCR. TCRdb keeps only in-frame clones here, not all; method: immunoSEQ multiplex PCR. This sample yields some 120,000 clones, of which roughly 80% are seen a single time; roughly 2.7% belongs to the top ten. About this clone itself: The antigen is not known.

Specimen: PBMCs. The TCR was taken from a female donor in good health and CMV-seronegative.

The CDR3 DNA reads as TGTGCCAGCTCACCACTGATCGGGACAAGTACCTACGAGCAGTACTTC. It specifies CASSPLIGTSTYEQYF. J is TRBJ2-7 and V is TRBV18; D perhaps matches TRBD1 (6 bases). V lost 1 base to trimming and J lost 2 bases, with 15 bases between them. The CDR3 spans 16 residues. The germline gives CDR1 KGHSH, CDR2 LQKENI.